This T cell receptor (beta chain) was recorded in a study of shared clonotypes between healthy human individuals. Donors were healthy HIV-negative adults without recently reported acute infections or vaccinations. The protocol was immunoSEQ multiplex PCR, while the TCRdb copy is restricted to in-frame clones and leaves out a portion. Of some 2.3 million clones listed, roughly 93% are singletons. The TCR comes from a man aged 18 to 29 in good health. Some clones in this sample may be carry-over from other donors' samples. Sequenced: naive CD4+ T cells from PBMCs. Subset denoted: CD45RA+ positively selected.

The CDR3 loop reads CSAHRGRETQYF. In DNA, the CDR3 is TGCAGCGCTCACAGGGGCCGGGAGACCCAGTACTTC. The chain couples TRBV29-1 to TRBJ2-5, with 7 nucleotides matching TRBD1. This CDR3 region has 12 residues. Germline V gene data show CDR1 as SQVTM and CDR2 as ANQGSEA. Trimming removed 7 bases from V and 5 bases from J; junction bases left unmatched: 7.